This TCR beta chain was retrieved from a study of T cell responses to AZD1222 COVID-19 vaccine. For the study at large: Pooling covered second doses at about 4 or about 12 weeks.

Germline CDR1 LNHDA, CDR2 SQIVND (reference sequence). This CDR3 is built from 14 residues. J was trimmed by 3 bases and V by 6 bases; bases with no gene match: 4. A word on this clone: The antigen is not known.

Study findings and constraints: Epitopes outside B.1.351 and B.1.1.7 mutated regions reportedly drew nearly half of spike TCRs. It was only a handful of AZD1222 recipients who were seropositive at baseline.

Data came from immunoSEQ multiplex PCR; TCRdb stores just in-frame clones and leaves some out. The sample has 120,000 to 150,000 clones; 88% are singletons. The receptor's source is an adult in good health. The rearrangement uses TRBV19 and TRBJ1-3; 8 bases map to TRBD1. This sample comprised peripheral blood, obtained on day 0 of AZD1222 vaccination. The CDR3 loop is CASSLDRGGNTIYF. CDR3 nucleotide sequence: TGTGCCAGTAGCCTCGACAGGGGTGGAAACACCATATATTTT.